The source of this T cell receptor beta chain is a study of blood T cells in healthy people across ages. Through a sample-barcoded 5' primer and a J-beta primer mix, a second PCR was run for roughly 7 to 12 cycles. MiXCR was run by TCRdb on the 5' RACE reads, yielding one entry per CDR3 protein. The table lists about 1.4 million distinct CDR3 sequences, 59% of them singletons. Drawn from each donor were 8.5 to 10 milliliters of peripheral blood. The sequenced sample consisted of blood. The sequence was obtained from a man younger than 35 in good health.

CDR3: CASRSAGGLGADTQYF. As DNA, the CDR3 is TGTGCCAGCAGGTCGGCGGGGGGGTTAGGGGCAGATACGCAGTATTTT. The chain is built from TRBV25-1 and TRBJ2-3, with 9 bases identical to TRBD2. The germline gives CDR1 MGHDK, CDR2 SYGVNS. V shed 6 bases, J shed 4 bases, and the junction held 11 bases outside the gene matches. The CDR3 covers 16 residues. Supplemented by reference TRBV25-1 and TRBJ2-3, the full variable domain reads EADIYQTPRYLVIGTGKKITLECSQTMGHDKMYWYQQDPGMELHLIHYSYGVNSTEKGDLSSESTVSRIRTEHFPLTLESARPSHTSQYLCASRSAGGLGADTQYFGPGTRLTVL.